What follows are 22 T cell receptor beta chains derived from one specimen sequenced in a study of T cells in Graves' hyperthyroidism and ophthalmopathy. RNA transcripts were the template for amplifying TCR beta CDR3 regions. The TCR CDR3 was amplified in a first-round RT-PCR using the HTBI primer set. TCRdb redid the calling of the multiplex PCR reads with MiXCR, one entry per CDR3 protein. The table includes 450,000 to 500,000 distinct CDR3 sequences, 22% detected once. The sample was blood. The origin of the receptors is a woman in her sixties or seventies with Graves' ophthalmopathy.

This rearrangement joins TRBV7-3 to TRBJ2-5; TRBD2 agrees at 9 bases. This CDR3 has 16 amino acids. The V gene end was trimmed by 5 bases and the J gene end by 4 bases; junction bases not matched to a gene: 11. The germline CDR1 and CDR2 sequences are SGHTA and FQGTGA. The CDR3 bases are TGTGCCAGCAGCATTGGACTAGCGCCAATAGTAGAGACCCAGTACTTC. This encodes CASSIGLAPIVETQYF.

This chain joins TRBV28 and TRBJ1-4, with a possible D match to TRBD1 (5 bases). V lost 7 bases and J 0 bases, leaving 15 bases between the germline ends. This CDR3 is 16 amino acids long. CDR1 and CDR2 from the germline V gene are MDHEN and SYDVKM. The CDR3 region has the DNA TGTGCCAGCAAGATAGGGGCAATCGCAACTAATGAAAAACTGTTTTTT. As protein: CASKIGAIATNEKLFF.

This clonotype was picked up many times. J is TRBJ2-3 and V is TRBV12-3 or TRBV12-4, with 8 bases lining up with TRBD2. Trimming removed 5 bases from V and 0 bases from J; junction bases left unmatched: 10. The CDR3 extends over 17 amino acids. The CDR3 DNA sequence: TGTGCCAGCAGTCGCCACAGTAGCGGGACTAGCACAGATACGCAGTATTTT. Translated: CASSRHSSGTSTDTQYF.

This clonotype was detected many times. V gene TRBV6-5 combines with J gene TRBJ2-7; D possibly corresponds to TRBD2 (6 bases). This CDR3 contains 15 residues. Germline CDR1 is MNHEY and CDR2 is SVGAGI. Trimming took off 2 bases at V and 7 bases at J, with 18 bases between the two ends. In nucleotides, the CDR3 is TGTGCCAGCAGTTACCTGCGGGGTGCGATGGGGGAGCAGTACTTC. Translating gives CASSYLRGAMGEQYF.

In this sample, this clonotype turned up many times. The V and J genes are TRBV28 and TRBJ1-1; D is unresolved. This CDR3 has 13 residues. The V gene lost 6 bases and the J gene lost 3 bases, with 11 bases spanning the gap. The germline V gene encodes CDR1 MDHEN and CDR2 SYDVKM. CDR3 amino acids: CASRKHGYTEAFF. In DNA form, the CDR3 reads TGTGCCAGCAGAAAGCATGGTTACACTGAAGCTTTCTTT.

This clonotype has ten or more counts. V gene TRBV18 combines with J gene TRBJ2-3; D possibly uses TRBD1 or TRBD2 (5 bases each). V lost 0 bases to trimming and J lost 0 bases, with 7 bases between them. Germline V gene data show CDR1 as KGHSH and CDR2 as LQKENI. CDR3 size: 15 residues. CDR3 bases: TGTGCCAGCTCACCACCGGGGGAGAGCACAGATACGCAGTATTTT. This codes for CASSPPGESTDTQYF.

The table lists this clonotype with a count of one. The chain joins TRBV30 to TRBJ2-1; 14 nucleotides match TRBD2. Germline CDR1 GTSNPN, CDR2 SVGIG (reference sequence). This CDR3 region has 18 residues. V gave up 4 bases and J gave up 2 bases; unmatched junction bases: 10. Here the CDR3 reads CAWTTGLAGVGPYNEQFF. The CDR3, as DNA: TGTGCCTGGACTACGGGACTAGCGGGAGTGGGCCCCTACAATGAGCAGTTCTTC.

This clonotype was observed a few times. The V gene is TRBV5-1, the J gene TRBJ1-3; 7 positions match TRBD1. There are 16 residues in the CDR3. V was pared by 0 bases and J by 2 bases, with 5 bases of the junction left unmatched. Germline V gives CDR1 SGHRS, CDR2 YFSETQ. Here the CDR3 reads CASSLAGRGTGNTIYF. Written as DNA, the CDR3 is TGCGCCAGCAGCTTGGCAGGCAGGGGGACTGGAAACACCATATATTTT.

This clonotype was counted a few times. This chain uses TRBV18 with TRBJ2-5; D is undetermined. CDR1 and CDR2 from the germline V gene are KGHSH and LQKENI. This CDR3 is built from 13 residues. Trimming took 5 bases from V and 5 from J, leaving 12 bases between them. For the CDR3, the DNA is TGTGCCAGCTCATCGAAAATTGAGGAGACCCAGTACTTC. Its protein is CASSSKIEETQYF.

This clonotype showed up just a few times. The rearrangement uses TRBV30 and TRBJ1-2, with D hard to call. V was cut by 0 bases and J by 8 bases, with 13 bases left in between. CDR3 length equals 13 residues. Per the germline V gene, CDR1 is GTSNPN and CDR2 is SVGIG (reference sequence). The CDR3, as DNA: TGTGCCTGGAGTGTACTATGGGCTGGGGGCTACACCTTC. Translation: CAWSVLWAGGYTF.

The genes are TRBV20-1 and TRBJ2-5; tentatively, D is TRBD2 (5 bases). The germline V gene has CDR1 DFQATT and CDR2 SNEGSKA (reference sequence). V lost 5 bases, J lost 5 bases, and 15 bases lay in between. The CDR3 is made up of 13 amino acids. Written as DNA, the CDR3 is TGCAGTGCTCGATTGCGGGCCAGGGAGACCCAGTACTTC. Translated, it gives CSARLRARETQYF.

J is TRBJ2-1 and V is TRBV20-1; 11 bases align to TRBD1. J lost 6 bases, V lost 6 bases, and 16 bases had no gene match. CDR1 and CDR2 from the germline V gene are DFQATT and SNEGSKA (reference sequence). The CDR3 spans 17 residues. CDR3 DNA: TGCAGTGCCTCGGACAGGGGGCATATCCACGGGGTCAATGAGCAGTTCTTC. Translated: CSASDRGHIHGVNEQFF.

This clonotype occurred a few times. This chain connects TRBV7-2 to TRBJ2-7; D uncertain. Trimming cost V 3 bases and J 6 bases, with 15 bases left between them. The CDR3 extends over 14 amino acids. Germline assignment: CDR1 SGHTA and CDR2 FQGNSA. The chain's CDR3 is CASSFSSPVGEQYF. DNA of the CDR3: TGTGCCAGCAGCTTCAGTAGCCCGGTGGGCGAGCAGTACTTC. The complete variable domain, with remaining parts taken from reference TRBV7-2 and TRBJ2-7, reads GAGVSQSPSNKVTEKGKDVELRCDPISGHTALYWYRQSLGQGLEFLIYFQGNSAPDKSGLPSDRFSAERTGGSVSTLTIQRTQQEDSAVYLCASSFSSPVGEQYFGPGTRLTVT.

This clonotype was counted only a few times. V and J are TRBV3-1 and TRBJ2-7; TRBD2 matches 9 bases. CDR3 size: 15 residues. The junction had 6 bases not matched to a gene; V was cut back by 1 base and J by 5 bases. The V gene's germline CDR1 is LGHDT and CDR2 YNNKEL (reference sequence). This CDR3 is CASSQGDSGSDEQYF. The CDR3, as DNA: TGTGCCAGCAGCCAAGGGGATAGCGGGAGCGACGAGCAGTACTTC.

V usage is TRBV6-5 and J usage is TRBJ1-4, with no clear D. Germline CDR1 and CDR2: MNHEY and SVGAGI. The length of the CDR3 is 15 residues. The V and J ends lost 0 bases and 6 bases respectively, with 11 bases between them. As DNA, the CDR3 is TGTGCCAGCAGTTACTCGACCGACCCATATGAAAAACTGTTTTTT. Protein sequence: CASSYSTDPYEKLFF.

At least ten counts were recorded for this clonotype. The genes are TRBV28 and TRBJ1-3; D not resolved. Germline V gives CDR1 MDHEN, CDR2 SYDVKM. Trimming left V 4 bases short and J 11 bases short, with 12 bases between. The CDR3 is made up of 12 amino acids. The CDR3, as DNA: TGTGCCAGCAGTTCCCCCCGGATGGCCATATATTTT. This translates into CASSSPRMAIYF.

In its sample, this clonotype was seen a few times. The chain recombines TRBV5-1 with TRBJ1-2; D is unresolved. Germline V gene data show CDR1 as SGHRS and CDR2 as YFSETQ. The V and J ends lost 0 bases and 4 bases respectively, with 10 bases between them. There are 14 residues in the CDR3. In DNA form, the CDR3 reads TGCGCCAGCAGCTTGGAGGCAGATATCTATGGCTACACCTTC. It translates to CASSLEADIYGYTF.

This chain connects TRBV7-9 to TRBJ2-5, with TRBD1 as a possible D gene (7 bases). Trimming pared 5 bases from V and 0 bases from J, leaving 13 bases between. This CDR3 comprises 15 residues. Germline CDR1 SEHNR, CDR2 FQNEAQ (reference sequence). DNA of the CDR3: TGTGCCAGCAGCCGCGGGACAGCTCACCAAGAGACCCAGTACTTC. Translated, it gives CASSRGTAHQETQYF.

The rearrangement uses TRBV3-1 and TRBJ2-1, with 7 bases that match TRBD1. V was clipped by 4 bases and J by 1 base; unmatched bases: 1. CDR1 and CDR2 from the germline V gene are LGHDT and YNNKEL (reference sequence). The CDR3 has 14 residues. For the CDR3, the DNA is TGTGCCAGCAGCCCGACAGGGTCCTACAATGAGCAGTTCTTC. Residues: CASSPTGSYNEQFF.

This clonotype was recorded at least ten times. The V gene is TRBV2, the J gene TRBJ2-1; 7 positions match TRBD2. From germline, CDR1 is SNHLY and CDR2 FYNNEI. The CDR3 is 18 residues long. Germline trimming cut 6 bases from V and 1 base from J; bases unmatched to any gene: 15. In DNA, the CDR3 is TGTGCCAGCAGCTACACCCCGGATAGGGAGGGATCCTACAATGAGCAGTTCTTC. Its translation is CASSYTPDREGSYNEQFF.

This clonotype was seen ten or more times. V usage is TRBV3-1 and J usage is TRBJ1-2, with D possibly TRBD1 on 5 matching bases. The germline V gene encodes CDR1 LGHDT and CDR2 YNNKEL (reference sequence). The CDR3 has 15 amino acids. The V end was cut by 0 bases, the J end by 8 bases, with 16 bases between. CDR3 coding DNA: TGTGCCAGCAGCCAAGACTTAGCAGGGCCGGGAGGCTACACCTTC. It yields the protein CASSQDLAGPGGYTF.

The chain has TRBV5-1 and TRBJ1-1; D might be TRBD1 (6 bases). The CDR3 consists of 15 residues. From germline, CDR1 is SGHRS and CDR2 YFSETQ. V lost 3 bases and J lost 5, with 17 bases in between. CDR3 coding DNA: TGCGCCAGCAGCTCCCTAGGGGGAAGGGGAACTGAAGCTTTCTTT. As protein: CASSSLGGRGTEAFF.